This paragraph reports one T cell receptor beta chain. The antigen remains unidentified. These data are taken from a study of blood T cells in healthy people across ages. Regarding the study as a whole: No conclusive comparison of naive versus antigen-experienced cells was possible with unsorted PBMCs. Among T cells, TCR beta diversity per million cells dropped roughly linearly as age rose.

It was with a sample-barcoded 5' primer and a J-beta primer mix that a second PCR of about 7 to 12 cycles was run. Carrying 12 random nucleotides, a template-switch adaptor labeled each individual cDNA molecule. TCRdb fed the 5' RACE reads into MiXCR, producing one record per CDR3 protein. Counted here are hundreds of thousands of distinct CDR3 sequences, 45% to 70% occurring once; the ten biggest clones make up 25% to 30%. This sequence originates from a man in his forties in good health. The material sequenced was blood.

The CDR3 sequence: CATSDYPGPRGTSDTQYF. The CDR3 nucleotides read TGTGCCACCAGTGATTACCCCGGTCCCAGGGGGACATCGGATACGCAGTATTTT. J is TRBJ2-3 and V is TRBV24-1, with 7 bases identical to TRBD1. The J segment lost 6 bases and the V segment lost 2 bases, leaving 16 bases of the junction unmatched. Germline V gene data show CDR1 as KGHDR and CDR2 as SFDVKD. The CDR3 length is 18 residues.